Listed here is a single T cell receptor beta chain. The CDR3 totals 16 residues. CDR1 is SNHLY, CDR2 FYNNEI, per germline. The J segment lost 4 bases and the V segment lost 6 bases, leaving 12 bases of the junction unmatched. These data come from a study of blood T cell repertoires in COVID-19. At the level of the study: Sites across the United States, Italy and Spain contributed samples from acute and convalescent COVID-19.

Participant-reported clinical history was the basis for cohort assignment. Only in-frame clones appear in the TCRdb table, and some are missing; sequencing was by immunoSEQ multiplex PCR. The sample shows around 430,000 clones, just under 90% of them seen only once. The sequencing sample was made of PBMCs or T cells enriched from blood (not recorded which). The rearrangement uses TRBV2 and TRBJ2-3; the match to TRBD2 covers 8 bases. This sequence originates from a woman aged 45-60 years who had recovered from COVID-19. CDR3 loop: CASSLRYGGAPDTQYF. The CDR3 region has the DNA TGTGCCAGCAGCCTAAGATACGGGGGGGCGCCAGATACGCAGTATTTT. Full variable domain (outside the CDR3, taken from reference TRBV2 and TRBJ2-3): EPEVTQTPSHQVTQMGQEVILRCVPISNHLYFYWYRQILGQKVEFLVSFYNNEISEKSEIFDDQFSVERPDGSNFTLKIRSTKLEDSAMYFCASSLRYGGAPDTQYFGPGTRLTVL.